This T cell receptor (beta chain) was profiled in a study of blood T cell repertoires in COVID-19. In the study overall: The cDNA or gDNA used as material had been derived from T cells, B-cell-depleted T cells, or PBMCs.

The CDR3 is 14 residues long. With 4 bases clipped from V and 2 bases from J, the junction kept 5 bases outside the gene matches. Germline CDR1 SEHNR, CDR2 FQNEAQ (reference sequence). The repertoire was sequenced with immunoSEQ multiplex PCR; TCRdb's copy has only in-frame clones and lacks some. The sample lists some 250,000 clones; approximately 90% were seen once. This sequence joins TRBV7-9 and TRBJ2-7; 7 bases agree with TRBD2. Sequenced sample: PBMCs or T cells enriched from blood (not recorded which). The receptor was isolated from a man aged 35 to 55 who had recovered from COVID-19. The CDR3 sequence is CASSSRDYTYEQYF. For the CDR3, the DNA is TGTGCCAGCAGCTCCCGGGACTATACCTACGAGCAGTACTTC.